This T cell receptor beta chain was found in a study of shared clonotypes between healthy human individuals. Germline V gene data show CDR1 as LNHNV and CDR2 as YYDKDF (reference sequence). The V gene lost 7 bases and the J gene lost 5 bases, with 11 bases spanning the gap. There are 13 residues in the CDR3. Profiling relied on immunoSEQ multiplex PCR, and the TCRdb table lists in-frame clones only, not all of them. This sample has about 500,000 clones, with 60% to 80% found just once. The V gene is TRBV15, the J gene TRBJ1-4; TRBD1 might be the D (5 bases). Source material: PBMCs. The clonotype was recovered from a woman aged 40 to 50 in good health. Some clones in this sample may be carry-over from other donors' samples. The CDR3 nucleotides are TGTGCCACCAAGACAGCGCTCAATGAAAAACTGTTTTTT. Protein sequence: CATKTALNEKLFF.